This T cell receptor beta chain was found in a study of PD-1 blockade in classical Hodgkin lymphoma. General observations from the study: Baseline diversity in complete responders resembled that of newly diagnosed patients.

A remark on this clone: What it recognizes is unknown.

Autologous stem cell transplantation was followed by relapse in every patient, and brentuximab vedotin exposure varied. The table came from immunoSEQ multiplex PCR; TCRdb's copy has only in-frame clones and leaves some out. The sample holds around 20,000 clones, less than 75% seen once. Sequenced material: peripheral blood mononuclear cells (PBMCs), taken before the second cycle of nivolumab. The sequence came from a human donor with classical Hodgkin lymphoma.

CDR3 amino acids: CASSVSARSSYNEQFF. For the CDR3, the DNA is TGTGCCAGCAGCGTCTCCGCGCGAAGCTCCTACAATGAGCAGTTCTTC. V usage is TRBV9 and J usage is TRBJ2-1, with no clear D. The V gene's germline CDR1 is SGDLS and CDR2 YYNGEE. V gave up 2 bases and J gave up 0 bases, with 12 bases separating them. CDR3 length: 16 residues.